These 27 T cell receptor beta chains were sequenced from one sample in a study of cytomegalovirus exposure and HLA in healthy donors. A multiplex PCR was run with 60 Vbeta primers and 13 Jbeta primers. Libraries were prepared by immunoSEQ multiplex PCR; TCRdb keeps only in-frame clonotypes and omits some of them. The data contain roughly 180,000 clones, around a tenth of them singletons. Sequenced material: PBMCs. All receptors come from a woman in her twenties or thirties in good health and CMV-seropositive.

The chain links TRBV5-1 to TRBJ1-2; D is possibly TRBD1 (6 bases). The CDR3 is 16 amino acids. Trimming took off 4 bases at V and 0 bases at J, with 16 bases between the two ends. The V gene's germline CDR1 is SGHRS and CDR2 YFSETQ. CDR3 coding DNA: TGCGCCAGCAGCCAGATTACAGGGATAGCTAACTATGGCTACACCTTC. It specifies CASSQITGIANYGYTF. Variable domain in full (rest from reference TRBV5-1 and TRBJ1-2): KAGVTQTPRYLIKTRGQQVTLSCSPISGHRSVSWYQQTPGQGLQFLFEYFSETQRNKGNFPGRFSGRQFSNSRSEMNVSTLELGDSALYLCASSQITGIANYGYTFGSGTRLTVV.

The chain recombines TRBV30 with TRBJ1-2; D unresolved. V was trimmed by 0 bases and J by 0 bases, leaving 11 bases between them. Per the germline V gene, CDR1 is GTSNPN and CDR2 is SVGIG (reference sequence). The CDR3 contains 15 residues. The CDR3 DNA reads TGTGCCTGGAGTGTACGGATGAGGGCTAACTATGGCTACACCTTC. Translated, it gives CAWSVRMRANYGYTF.

The chain links TRBV30 to TRBJ1-2; D is unresolved. Trimming took 8 bases from V and 8 from J, leaving 15 bases between them. The CDR3 spans 11 residues. Germline CDR1 GTSNPN, CDR2 SVGIG (reference sequence). The DNA for the CDR3 is TGTGCCGGAGGGAGAACGGGGGGCTACACCTTC. It specifies CAGGRTGGYTF.

The table lists this clone with a few counts. CDR3 protein: CASSEDRILYEQYF. The CDR3 coding sequence is TGCGCCAGCAGCGAGGACAGGATTTTATACGAGCAGTACTTC. The chain employs TRBV5-1 and TRBJ2-7, with TRBD1 identical over 7 bases. V lost 4 bases and J lost 4; bases outside the gene matches: 8. Germline CDR1 reads SGHRS; CDR2 reads YFSETQ. The CDR3 runs 14 residues.

The CDR3 region is CASMPDRDRGYRGYTF. CDR3 in DNA: TGTGCCAGCATGCCTGACCGGGACAGGGGGTATCGGGGCTACACCTTC. The V gene is TRBV5-6, the J gene TRBJ1-2, with 11 positions matching TRBD1. Germline V CDR1 and CDR2: SGHDT, YYEEEE. With V trimmed by 6 bases and J by 8 bases, 15 bases remained unmatched. This CDR3 has 16 residues.

The CDR3 reads CASSLAPAGGRETQYF. DNA of the CDR3: TGTGCCAGCAGCTTAGCACCAGCGGGAGGCCGAGAGACCCAGTACTTC. The J gene is TRBJ2-5, the V gene TRBV7-2, with TRBD2 identical over 9 bases. Trimming cost V 0 bases and J 4 bases; bases outside gene matches: 6. The germline V gene encodes CDR1 SGHTA and CDR2 FQGNSA. The CDR3 loop spans 16 amino acids.

V and J are TRBV27 and TRBJ2-5; 11 bases map to TRBD2. Germline V gene data show CDR1 as MNHEY and CDR2 as SMNVEV (reference sequence). The V segment lost 8 bases and the J segment 4 bases; nucleotides outside the gene matches: 12. There are 16 residues in the CDR3. CDR3 DNA sequence: TGTGCCAGCCATAAAACTAGCGGGAGAAGAGGAGAGACCCAGTACTTC. Its protein product is CASHKTSGRRGETQYF.

This clone turned up a few times. This chain uses TRBV5-1 with TRBJ2-7, with D possibly being TRBD2 (6 bases). CDR3 size: 14 residues. V was pared by 4 bases and J by 0 bases, with 11 bases between. Per the germline V gene, CDR1 is SGHRS and CDR2 is YFSETQ. Written as DNA, the CDR3 is TGCGCCAGCAGCCAGGAGACTAGCTCCTACGAGCAGTACTTC. Encoded protein: CASSQETSSYEQYF.

V and J are TRBV7-9 and TRBJ2-1; D might be TRBD2 (6 bases). V was shortened by 5 bases and J by 0 bases, with 14 bases between the two germline ends. Germline CDR1 SEHNR, CDR2 FQNEAQ (reference sequence). The CDR3 length is 16 residues. Here the CDR3 reads CASSPAKGLSYNEQFF. The CDR3 DNA sequence: TGTGCCAGCAGCCCCGCTAAGGGACTCTCCTACAATGAGCAGTTCTTC.

In its sample, this clone was seen a few times. The chain combines TRBV7-6 with TRBJ2-7; 9 nucleotides agree with TRBD2. V gave up 2 bases and J gave up 5 bases; unmatched junction bases: 13. The CDR3 extends over 17 amino acids. CDR1 and CDR2 from the germline V gene are SGHVS and FNYEAQ. In DNA, the CDR3 is TGTGCCAGCAGCTTACGACGGTCCCGAGCGGGAGGTCACGAGCAGTACTTC. Translating it yields CASSLRRSRAGGHEQYF.

The chain combines TRBV10-2 with TRBJ1-1; D uncertain. This CDR3 region has 11 residues. Looked up from germline, CDR1 is WSHSY and CDR2 is SAAADI. The V gene lost 7 bases and the J gene lost 4 bases, with 7 bases spanning the gap. The chain's CDR3 is CASMSATEAFF. CDR3 nucleotides: TGCGCCAGCATGAGTGCCACTGAAGCTTTCTTT.

This clone was observed a handful of times. The chain combines TRBV5-1 with TRBJ1-1; D uncertain. The germline V and J ends were trimmed by 0 bases and 1 base, with 10 bases remaining between them. The CDR3 consists of 15 residues. Germline CDR1 SGHRS, CDR2 YFSETQ. Here the CDR3 reads CASSLVSGANTEAFF. The CDR3 nucleotides read TGCGCCAGCAGCTTGGTATCTGGAGCGAACACTGAAGCTTTCTTT.

This clone has a handful of counts. This sequence joins TRBV19 and TRBJ1-5; 10 nucleotides agree with TRBD1. J gave up 1 base and V 5 bases, and 5 bases lay outside the gene matches. There are 16 residues in the CDR3. CDR1 is LNHDA, CDR2 SQIVND, per germline (reference sequence). CDR3 amino acids: CASSSRDRGSNQPQHF. For the CDR3, the DNA is TGTGCCAGTAGTTCCCGGGACAGGGGAAGCAATCAGCCCCAGCATTTT.

This chain links TRBV15 with TRBJ2-7; 10 positions agree with TRBD1. This CDR3 has 13 residues. The ends lost 3 bases at V and 7 bases at J; junction bases unmatched: 3. The germline gives CDR1 LNHNV, CDR2 YYDKDF (reference sequence). Here the CDR3 DNA reads TGTGCCACCAGCAGGGACAGGGGGAGGGAGCAGTACTTC. Translation: CATSRDRGREQYF.

The chain couples TRBV7-9 to TRBJ2-7; TRBD1 might be the D (6 bases). Looked up from germline, CDR1 is SEHNR and CDR2 is FQNEAQ (reference sequence). V shed 1 base and J shed 3 bases, with 13 bases lying between them. The CDR3 spans 15 residues. The CDR3 spells CASSLVGHAGYEQYF. The CDR3 DNA is TGTGCCAGCAGCTTAGTGGGACACGCCGGCTACGAGCAGTACTTC.

The chain carries TRBV13 and TRBJ2-2; D possibly corresponds to TRBD1 (6 bases). V was shortened by 0 bases and J by 1 base, with 9 bases between the two germline ends. Germline CDR1 is PRHDT and CDR2 is FYEKMQ (reference sequence). The CDR3 loop spans 16 amino acids. The chain's CDR3 is CASSLGSGENTGELFF. The DNA of the CDR3 is TGTGCCAGCAGCTTAGGCTCAGGGGAGAACACCGGGGAGCTGTTTTTT.

As to this clone: This is likely a read error, given that the CDR3 carries no conserved phenylalanine or tryptophan at its end. V gene TRBV10-3 combines with J gene TRBJ1-4; the match to TRBD1 covers 7 bases. This CDR3 region has 15 residues. Germline V lookup: CDR1 ENHRY, CDR2 SYGVKD. V dropped 10 bases and J dropped 7; count of bases not matched to a gene: 15. CDR3 nucleotide sequence: TGTGCCACCAAGAGAGAGGGGGCGCGAGGTGAAAAACTGTTTGTT. This translates into CATKREGARGEKLFV.

This clone appeared a few times. This chain connects TRBV5-6 to TRBJ1-2, with a tentative D call TRBD1 (5 bases). This CDR3 comprises 14 residues. CDR1 and CDR2 from the germline V gene are SGHDT and YYEEEE. Trimming shortened V by 5 bases and J by 8 bases, and 19 bases separated the two germline ends. In nucleotides, the CDR3 is TGTGCCAGCAGGGCGGCGGGGGTTATGACGGGCTACACCTTC. Encoded protein: CASRAAGVMTGYTF. The full variable domain, rest sourced from reference TRBV5-6 and TRBJ1-2, is DAGVTQSPTHLIKTRGQQVTLRCSPKSGHDTVSWYQQALGQGPQFIFQYYEEEERQRGNFPDRFSGHQFPNYSSELNVNALLLGDSALYLCASRAAGVMTGYTFGSGTRLTVV.

The genes are TRBV11-3 and TRBJ2-7, with D possibly TRBD1 on 6 matching bases. In germline, CDR1 is SGHNT, CDR2 YENEEA. The length of the CDR3 is 15 residues. The germline V and J ends were trimmed by 1 base and 0 bases, with 10 bases remaining between them. The CDR3 loop is CASSLAGDSSYEQYF. The CDR3 coding sequence is TGTGCCAGCAGCTTAGCAGGGGATAGCTCCTACGAGCAGTACTTC.

The chain links TRBV4-1 to TRBJ1-2; TRBD1 matches 9 bases. V lost 4 bases to trimming and J lost 4 bases; unmatched junction nucleotides: 13. This CDR3 is built from 17 residues. Per the germline V gene, CDR1 is MGHRA and CDR2 is YSYEKL. The CDR3 here is CASSRGQGQHLFYGYTF. The CDR3 nucleotides are TGCGCCAGCAGCCGAGGACAGGGGCAGCACCTTTTCTATGGCTACACCTTC.

This clone has more than one count but fewer than ten. This rearrangement joins TRBV4-1 to TRBJ2-2, with 9 bases matching TRBD2. CDR1 and CDR2 (germline): MGHRA, YSYEKL. J gave up 5 bases and V 1 base, and 5 bases lay outside the gene matches. This CDR3 is built from 16 residues. The chain's CDR3 is CASSQVGGRATGELFF. CDR3 bases: TGCGCCAGCAGCCAAGTGGGCGGGAGGGCGACCGGGGAGCTGTTTTTT.

Only a few counts were recorded for this clone. Different DNA sequences within this sample yield the same CDR3. The V call is TRBV5-1, the J call TRBJ1-3, with 10 positions matching TRBD1. Trimming removed 0 bases from V and 4 bases from J; junction bases left unmatched: 4. This CDR3 has 16 amino acids. The germline CDR1 and CDR2 sequences are SGHRS and YFSETQ. The CDR3 DNA is TGCGCCAGCAGCTTGGGGACAGGGGGACAAGGAAACACCATATATTTT. This gives the protein CASSLGTGGQGNTIYF.

This clone showed up just a few times. This chain's CDR3 is CAWSVLPGVHNSPLHF. In DNA form, the CDR3 reads TGTGCCTGGAGTGTACTTCCAGGGGTCCATAATTCACCCCTCCACTTT. V gene TRBV30 combines with J gene TRBJ1-6; D is perhaps TRBD1 (6 bases). The CDR3 spans 16 residues. In germline, CDR1 is GTSNPN, CDR2 SVGIG (reference sequence). Trimming shortened V by 0 bases and J by 5 bases, and 14 bases separated the two germline ends.

This chain joins TRBV5-4 and TRBJ2-1, with TRBD2 matching 14 bases. Germline trimming cut 4 bases from V and 10 bases from J; bases unmatched to any gene: 7. This CDR3 has 15 amino acids. Germline CDR1 and CDR2: SGHNT and YYREEE (reference sequence). The CDR3 nucleotides read TGTGCCAGCAGCGTGGGACTAGCGGGAGTTATAGAGCAGTTCTTC. The encoded protein is CASSVGLAGVIEQFF.

The genes are TRBV11-2 and TRBJ2-5; 13 bases are shared with TRBD2. J gave up 3 bases and V 3 bases, and 10 bases lay outside the gene matches. The CDR3 runs to 18 residues. Per the germline V gene, CDR1 is SGHAT and CDR2 is FQNNGV. The CDR3 reads CASSFSYHGTSGKETQYF. CDR3 bases: TGTGCCAGCAGCTTCTCATACCACGGGACTAGCGGGAAAGAGACCCAGTACTTC.

There are a few counts of this clone. The chain recombines TRBV5-1 with TRBJ1-1; 7 nucleotides align to TRBD1. CDR1 is SGHRS and CDR2 is YFSETQ in the germline V gene. V lost 8 bases, J lost 1 base, and 8 bases stayed unmatched. The CDR3 is 14 residues long. CDR3 nucleotides: TGCGCCAGTAGGAATCGGACAGGGAACACTGAAGCTTTCTTT. This codes for CASRNRTGNTEAFF.

This chain uses TRBV7-2 with TRBJ2-7; 7 bases agree with TRBD1. Germline V gene sequence: CDR1 SGHTA, CDR2 FQGNSA. V lost 3 bases to trimming and J lost 2 bases; unmatched junction nucleotides: 1. The CDR3 totals 13 residues. CDR3 region: CASSLDRPYEQYF. The CDR3 DNA reads TGTGCCAGCAGCTTGGACAGGCCCTACGAGCAGTACTTC.